Listed below are T cell receptor beta chains from one sample, sequenced in a study of T cells after yellow fever vaccination. Each CDR3 protein is one row after TCRdb ran MiXCR on the 5' RACE reads. Here the sample spans hundreds of thousands of distinct CDR3 sequences, less than 20% being singletons. The sample here was PBMCs, taken roughly 5 days after the first yellow fever vaccination. These TCRs come from a man aged 18-30 years who received the YFV17D yellow fever vaccine. Both conserved end residues are part of each CDR3. D genes are given only for firm matches. A row's size may be missing; if present it is once, few, many or a size class.

DNA: TGCGCCAGCAGCCAAGATTTGGGGCGGACTGCCCCCTACGAGCAGTACTTC
CDR3: CASSQDLGRTAPYEQYF
D: NA
V: TRBV4-3
J: TRBJ2-7
size: NA

DNA: TGTGCCAGTCATGACAGATTATCAGCCCAGCATTTT
CDR3: CASHDRLSAQHF
D: NA
V: TRBV19
J: TRBJ1-5
size: NA

DNA: TGTGCCAGCAGCCACCTGATCCGGGACGAGTTTACTGAAGCTTTCTTT
CDR3: CASSHLIRDEFTEAFF
D: NA
V: TRBV14
J: TRBJ1-1
size: many

DNA: TGTGCCAGCAGCGTAGAGATGTACCAAGAGACCCAGTACTTC
CDR3: CASSVEMYQETQYF
D: NA
V: TRBV9
J: TRBJ2-5
size: few

DNA: TGTGCCAGCAGCCGCCTGGGGGACAGAGGCTATGGCTACACCTTC
CDR3: CASSRLGDRGYGYTF
D: TRBD1
V: TRBV3-1
J: TRBJ1-2
size: NA

DNA: TGTGCCAGCAGCGTAGGGGGACTTCCCACAGATACGCAGTATTTT
CDR3: CASSVGGLPTDTQYF
D: NA
V: TRBV9
J: TRBJ2-3
size: NA

DNA: TGTGCCACCAGCACAGATCTTCACTATGGCTACACCTTC
CDR3: CATSTDLHYGYTF
D: NA
V: TRBV15
J: TRBJ1-2
size: few

DNA: TGCAGTGCTAGAGCGTGGAGGGGGGAGCTGTTTTTT
CDR3: CSARAWRGELFF
D: NA
V: TRBV20-1
J: TRBJ2-2
size: many

DNA: TGTGCCAGCAGTAAGGAGAGCTCTGGAAACACCATATATTTT
CDR3: CASSKESSGNTIYF
D: NA
V: TRBV7-9
J: TRBJ1-3
size: few

DNA: TGTGCCAGCAGCTTAGTGATTAGCGGGGGGGCCGGGGAGCTGTTTTTT
CDR3: CASSLVISGGAGELFF
D: TRBD2
V: TRBV7-2
J: TRBJ2-2
size: NA

DNA: TGTGCCAGCAGCCGTCAGGGGAGTAATGAGCAGTTCTTC
CDR3: CASSRQGSNEQFF
D: NA
V: TRBV5-4
J: TRBJ2-1
size: NA

DNA: TGCGCCAGCAGCCAAGATCGAACCGGGGCTGGGGAGACCCAGTACTTC
CDR3: CASSQDRTGAGETQYF
D: NA
V: TRBV4-3
J: TRBJ2-5
size: few

DNA: TGTGCCATCAGTGCTCTAGGGAACACTGAAGCTTTCTTT
CDR3: CAISALGNTEAFF
D: NA
V: TRBV10-3
J: TRBJ1-1
size: few

DNA: TGTGCCAGCAGCTTGGGCACTCTTAGCACCGGGGAGCTGTTTTTT
CDR3: CASSLGTLSTGELFF
D: NA
V: TRBV7-3
J: TRBJ2-2
size: NA

DNA: TGTGCCAGCAGTTCTTCAGGGCGCACTAATGAAAAACTGTTTTTT
CDR3: CASSSSGRTNEKLFF
D: NA
V: TRBV27
J: TRBJ1-4
size: few

DNA: TGTGCCAGCGAGGCCGGGGGGCTCTATGGCTACACCTTC
CDR3: CASEAGGLYGYTF
D: NA
V: TRBV7-2
J: TRBJ1-2
size: many

DNA: TGTGCCAGCAGCTTAGGGGGCAGGGGGGCCTACAATGAGCAGTTCTTC
CDR3: CASSLGGRGAYNEQFF
D: NA
V: TRBV7-6
J: TRBJ2-1
size: NA

DNA: TGTGCCAGCAGTTTACAGGGGTTTTGGTCACCCCTCCACTTT
CDR3: CASSLQGFWSPLHF
D: NA
V: TRBV28
J: TRBJ1-6
size: NA

DNA: TGTGCCACCAGGTCAGGGTATGAGGGCACTGAAGCTTTCTTT
CDR3: CATRSGYEGTEAFF
D: NA
V: TRBV15
J: TRBJ1-1
size: few

DNA: TGTGCCAGCAGTGAACTGGGGAAGTCCACTGAAGCTTTCTTT
CDR3: CASSELGKSTEAFF
D: NA
V: TRBV2
J: TRBJ1-1
size: NA

DNA: TGTGCCAGCAGAAATACACAGGGGGCGAACTTCTACGAGCAGTACTTC
CDR3: CASRNTQGANFYEQYF
D: TRBD1
V: TRBV6-2/TRBV6-3
J: TRBJ2-7
size: few

DNA: TGTGCCAGCAGATCAGGGGGGCTTGGCAATCAGCCCCAGCATTTT
CDR3: CASRSGGLGNQPQHF
D: TRBD1
V: TRBV28
J: TRBJ1-5
size: NA

DNA: TGTACCATCAGTGAAAGGGGGACAGTCCCTTGGACCCAGTACTTC
CDR3: CTISERGTVPWTQYF
D: TRBD1
V: TRBV10-3
J: TRBJ2-5
size: NA

DNA: TGTGCCAGCAGTTCCCGGAGGCCCCAAGAGACCCAGTACTTC
CDR3: CASSSRRPQETQYF
D: NA
V: TRBV6-2/TRBV6-3
J: TRBJ2-5
size: few

DNA: TGTGCCAGCAGTCTAACTCCTAATACGCAGTATTTT
CDR3: CASSLTPNTQYF
D: NA
V: TRBV12-3/TRBV12-4
J: TRBJ2-3
size: few

DNA: TGTGCCAGCGGGGTCGGGGGGCATCAAGAGACCCAGTACTTC
CDR3: CASGVGGHQETQYF
D: NA
V: TRBV6-2/TRBV6-3
J: TRBJ2-5
size: NA

DNA: TGCGCCAGCAGCCAAGTAATCCAGCGGCCGAACACCGGGGAGCTGTTTTTT
CDR3: CASSQVIQRPNTGELFF
D: NA
V: TRBV4-1
J: TRBJ2-2
size: few

DNA: TGTGCCAGCAGTCACCATCGCGGTGACCAGCATTTT
CDR3: CASSHHRGDQHF
D: NA
V: TRBV27
J: TRBJ1-5
size: few

DNA: TGTGCCAGCAGCCAACAGCCGGCGTCAGATACGCAGTATTTT
CDR3: CASSQQPASDTQYF
D: NA
V: TRBV4-2
J: TRBJ2-3
size: NA

DNA: TGTGCCAGCAGATATGATAACAGGGGCTACACCTTC
CDR3: CASRYDNRGYTF
D: NA
V: TRBV5-4
J: TRBJ1-2
size: NA

DNA: TGTGCCACCAACATCTGGGACAGACAGCAAGAGACCCAGTACTTC
CDR3: CATNIWDRQQETQYF
D: TRBD1
V: TRBV15
J: TRBJ2-5
size: NA

DNA: TGTGCCAGCAGTTACTCTGCACAGGGGGGCTATGGCTACACCTTC
CDR3: CASSYSAQGGYGYTF
D: TRBD1
V: TRBV6-5
J: TRBJ1-2
size: NA

DNA: TGCGCCAGCAGCTTGGCTGGACCAACTAGCACAGATACGCAGTATTTT
CDR3: CASSLAGPTSTDTQYF
D: NA
V: TRBV5-1
J: TRBJ2-3
size: few

DNA: TGTGCCTGGAGTAGAGGGTCTTGGACAGGCGAAGCTTTCTTT
CDR3: CAWSRGSWTGEAFF
D: TRBD1
V: TRBV30
J: TRBJ1-1
size: few

DNA: TGTGCCAGCAGCCCCCAGGTTAGCAATCAGCCCCAGCATTTT
CDR3: CASSPQVSNQPQHF
D: NA
V: TRBV3-1
J: TRBJ1-5
size: NA

DNA: TGTGCCAGCAGCTTAGTGGGTCGGTCCGAGGAAGCTTTCTTT
CDR3: CASSLVGRSEEAFF
D: NA
V: TRBV7-6
J: TRBJ1-1
size: few

DNA: TGCAGTGGAACGGGACAGGCGGAGACCCAGTACTTC
CDR3: CSGTGQAETQYF
D: TRBD1
V: TRBV20-1
J: TRBJ2-5
size: many

DNA: TGTGCCAGCAGCTTAGGCGGGGAGCCTTTAGAGACCCAGTACTTC
CDR3: CASSLGGEPLETQYF
D: NA
V: TRBV7-7
J: TRBJ2-5
size: NA

DNA: TGTGCCAGCAGTTACAGGGGGCATGGCGAGCAGTACTTC
CDR3: CASSYRGHGEQYF
D: TRBD1
V: TRBV11-2
J: TRBJ2-7
size: few

DNA: TGTGCCAGCAGCCGAGGGACAGTTTCCTTGAACACTGAAGCTTTCTTT
CDR3: CASSRGTVSLNTEAFF
D: TRBD1
V: TRBV7-2
J: TRBJ1-1
size: few

DNA: TGTGCCACAGGGACTAGCGCAGATACGCAGTATTTT
CDR3: CATGTSADTQYF
D: TRBD2
V: TRBV24-1
J: TRBJ2-3
size: few

DNA: TGCGCCAGCAGCGTTCTACCGGGACTAAGTGAGACCCAGTACTTC
CDR3: CASSVLPGLSETQYF
D: TRBD2
V: TRBV5-1
J: TRBJ2-5
size: NA

DNA: TGTGCCAGCAGCGTACGGCCTAGCGGGGCCCAAGAGACCCAGTACTTC
CDR3: CASSVRPSGAQETQYF
D: TRBD2
V: TRBV9
J: TRBJ2-5
size: NA

DNA: TGTGCCAGCAGTGAAGGGTTTTGGTCCGGGCTACACTATGGCTACACCTTC
CDR3: CASSEGFWSGLHYGYTF
D: NA
V: TRBV2
J: TRBJ1-2
size: NA

DNA: TGTGCCAGCAGCCCCGGGGGAGCTGGGGCCAACGTCCTGACTTTC
CDR3: CASSPGGAGANVLTF
D: NA
V: TRBV3-1
J: TRBJ2-6
size: few

DNA: TGTGCCAGCAGCGTAGAAGCTTCCATCTATGGCTACACCTTC
CDR3: CASSVEASIYGYTF
D: NA
V: TRBV9
J: TRBJ1-2
size: few

DNA: TGCGCCAGCAGCCAAGAGGATCCGTTCTGGAGGTACTTC
CDR3: CASSQEDPFWRYF
D: NA
V: TRBV4-1
J: TRBJ2-7
size: few

DNA: TGTGCCACCAGTGATTATAATCAGCCCCAGCATTTT
CDR3: CATSDYNQPQHF
D: NA
V: TRBV24-1
J: TRBJ1-5
size: NA

DNA: TGTGCCAGCAGCCAAACCGGACAGGGGTACTACGAGCAGTACTTC
CDR3: CASSQTGQGYYEQYF
D: TRBD1
V: TRBV3-1
J: TRBJ2-7
size: NA

DNA: TGTGCCAGCAGCTTAGGGACAGGGACTAATGAAAAACTGTTTTTT
CDR3: CASSLGTGTNEKLFF
D: TRBD1
V: TRBV7-9
J: TRBJ1-4
size: many

DNA: TGTGCCAGCAGCCCGACAGGGGAGAATCTGAGGGGCTACACCTTC
CDR3: CASSPTGENLRGYTF
D: TRBD1
V: TRBV7-2
J: TRBJ1-2
size: many

DNA: TGTGCCAGCAGCCTCCGGGACGGCCTTATTGGAAACACCATATATTTT
CDR3: CASSLRDGLIGNTIYF
D: NA
V: TRBV3-1
J: TRBJ1-3
size: NA

DNA: TGTGCCACCAGCAGAGATCGTGGACAGGGGGAAACTGAAGCTTTCTTT
CDR3: CATSRDRGQGETEAFF
D: TRBD1
V: TRBV15
J: TRBJ1-1
size: few

DNA: TGTGCCAGCAGTTCTCAAGTTGAAGACGAGCAGTACTTC
CDR3: CASSSQVEDEQYF
D: NA
V: TRBV7-6
J: TRBJ2-7
size: NA

DNA: TGTGCCAGCAGGAACACCGGGACAGAAAACTTCGCCTTC
CDR3: CASRNTGTENFAF
D: TRBD1
V: TRBV6-2/TRBV6-3
J: TRBJ1-2
size: NA

DNA: TGTGCCAGCAGCTCCCCAGGGGCCTATGGCTACACCTTC
CDR3: CASSSPGAYGYTF
D: NA
V: TRBV13
J: TRBJ1-2
size: few

DNA: TGTGCCAGCTCACCACAGTTAGCGGGGGGAAGCCTTGAGCAGTTCTTC
CDR3: CASSPQLAGGSLEQFF
D: TRBD2
V: TRBV18
J: TRBJ2-1
size: NA

DNA: TGTGCCAGCAGCCGAAGGGAGGGGAACACTGAAGCTTTCTTT
CDR3: CASSRREGNTEAFF
D: NA
V: TRBV3-1
J: TRBJ1-1
size: few